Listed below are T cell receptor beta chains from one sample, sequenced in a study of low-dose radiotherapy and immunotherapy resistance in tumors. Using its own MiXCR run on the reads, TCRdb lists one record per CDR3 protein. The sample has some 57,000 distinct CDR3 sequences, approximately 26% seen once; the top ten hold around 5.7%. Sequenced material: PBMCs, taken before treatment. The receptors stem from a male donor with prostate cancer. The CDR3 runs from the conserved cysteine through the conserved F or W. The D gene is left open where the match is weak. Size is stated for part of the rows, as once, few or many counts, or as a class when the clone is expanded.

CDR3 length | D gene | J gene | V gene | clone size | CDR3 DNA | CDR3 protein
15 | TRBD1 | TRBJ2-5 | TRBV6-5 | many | TGTGCCAGCAGTGAGCTGGGGACAGCCCGGGAGACCCAGTACTTC | CASSELGTARETQYF
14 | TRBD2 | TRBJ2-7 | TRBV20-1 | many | TGCAGTGCTACCGGACTAGCGGACTCCTACGAGCAGTACTTC | CSATGLADSYEQYF
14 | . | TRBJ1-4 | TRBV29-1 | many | TGCAGCGTTGGCGTAGGACAGCATAATGAAAAACTGTTTTTT | CSVGVGQHNEKLFF
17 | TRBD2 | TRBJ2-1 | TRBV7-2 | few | TGTGCCAGCAGCTTAAATTGGGCGGGGGGACTTTACAATGAGCAGTTCTTC | CASSLNWAGGLYNEQFF
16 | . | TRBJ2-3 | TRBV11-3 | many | TGTGCCAGCAGCCCAGGGGCAGGGCAAGGGACAGATACGCAGTATTTT | CASSPGAGQGTDTQYF
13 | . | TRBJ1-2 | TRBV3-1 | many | TGTGCCAGCAGCCAAGATAAGGCCTATGGCTACACCTTC | CASSQDKAYGYTF
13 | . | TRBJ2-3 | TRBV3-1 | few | TGTGCCAGCAGCCAAGGCTGGGCGGATACGCAGTATTTT | CASSQGWADTQYF
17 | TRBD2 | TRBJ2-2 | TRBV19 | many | TGTGCCAGTAGTGGAAGAGGTAGCGGGGGACCTCCCGGGGAGCTGTTTTTT | CASSGRGSGGPPGELFF
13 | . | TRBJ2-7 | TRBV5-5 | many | TGTGCCAGCAGGGCTCCGGGGGCGGGCGAGCAGTACTTC | CASRAPGAGEQYF
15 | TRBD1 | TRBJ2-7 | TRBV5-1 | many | TGCGCCAGCAGCAGGACAGACAGGGGTTCCTACGAGCAGTACTTC | CASSRTDRGSYEQYF
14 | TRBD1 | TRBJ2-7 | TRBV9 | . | TGTGCCAGCAGCGCCGGGACAGAAAGCTACGAGCAGTACTTC | CASSAGTESYEQYF
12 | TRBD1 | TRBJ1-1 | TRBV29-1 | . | TGCAGCGCCAGGGGGGATAGCACTGAAGCTTTCTTT | CSARGDSTEAFF
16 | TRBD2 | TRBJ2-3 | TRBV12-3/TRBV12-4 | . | TGTGCCAGCACCCTAGGGCCAGCGGGGGGGCTCTATACGCAGTATTTT | CASTLGPAGGLYTQYF
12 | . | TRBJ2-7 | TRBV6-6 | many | TGTGCCAGCAGCCCGGTCTCCTACGAGCAGTACTTC | CASSPVSYEQYF
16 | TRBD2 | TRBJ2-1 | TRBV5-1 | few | TGCGCCAGCAGTTTGCTCTCAGCGGGAGGAGTAAATGAGCAGTTCTTC | CASSLLSAGGVNEQFF
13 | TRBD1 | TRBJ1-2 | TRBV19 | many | TGTGCCAGTAGGAAGGGGGCGGCCTATGGCTACACCTTC | CASRKGAAYGYTF
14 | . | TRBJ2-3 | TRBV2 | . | TGTGCCAGCAGAACAGGGTTCCCCACAGATACGCAGTATTTT | CASRTGFPTDTQYF
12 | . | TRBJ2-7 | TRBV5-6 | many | TGTGCCAGCCACCGGGAGAGCTACGAGCAGTACTTC | CASHRESYEQYF
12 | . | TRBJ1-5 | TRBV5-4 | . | TGTGCCAGCAGCTTGGGGGAAGGGCCCCAGCATTTT | CASSLGEGPQHF
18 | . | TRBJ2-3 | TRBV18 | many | TGTGCCAGCTCACCACTTGTATCGGAGAGGGGTAGCACAGATACGCAGTATTTT | CASSPLVSERGSTDTQYF
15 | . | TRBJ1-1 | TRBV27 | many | TGTGCCAGCAGCCCCAGGGCGAGGGTGAACACTGAAGCTTTCTTT | CASSPRARVNTEAFF
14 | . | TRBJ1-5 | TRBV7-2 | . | TGTGCCAGCAGCTTAGGGCAGGGGCATCAGCCCCAGCATTTT | CASSLGQGHQPQHF
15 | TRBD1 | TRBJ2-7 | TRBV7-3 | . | TGTGCCAGCAGCCCCTGGGGGGACAGGGACTACGAGCAGTACTTC | CASSPWGDRDYEQYF
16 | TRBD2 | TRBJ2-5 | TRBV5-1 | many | TGCGCCAGCAGCCCCGGGACTAGCGGGAGAAGTGAGACCCAGTACTTC | CASSPGTSGRSETQYF
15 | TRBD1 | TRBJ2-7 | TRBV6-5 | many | TGTGCCAGCAGCCACGGGCAGGGGGCTCCCTACGAGCAGTACTTC | CASSHGQGAPYEQYF
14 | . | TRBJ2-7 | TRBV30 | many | TGTGCCTGGAGTGCACGGGGACCATCCTACGAGCAGTACTTC | CAWSARGPSYEQYF
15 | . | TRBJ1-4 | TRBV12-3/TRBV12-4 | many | TGTGCCAGCAGTTTATCAGGCAAGTCAGAAGAAAAACTGTTTTTT | CASSLSGKSEEKLFF
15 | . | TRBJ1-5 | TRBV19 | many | TGTGCCAGTAGTACTCATGCTAATAGCAATCAGCCCCAGCATTTT | CASSTHANSNQPQHF
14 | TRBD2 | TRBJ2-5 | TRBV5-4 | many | TGTGCCAGCACCCTAGCGGGAGGCGGAGAGACCCAGTACTTC | CASTLAGGGETQYF
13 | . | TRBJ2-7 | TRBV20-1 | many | TGCAGTGCTAGGTCTGGGGGCGATTACGAGCAGTACTTC | CSARSGGDYEQYF
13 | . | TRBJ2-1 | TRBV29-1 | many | TGCAGTCGAGGGGAGCCCAATAGTAATGAGCAGTTCTTC | CSRGEPNSNEQFF
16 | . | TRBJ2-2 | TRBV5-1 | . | TGCGCCAGCAGCTTGGTGGCGGGACATAACACCGGGGAGCTGTTTTTT | CASSLVAGHNTGELFF
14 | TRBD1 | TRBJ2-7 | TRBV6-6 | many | TGTGCCAGCGGAACGACAGGGTCAGGCTACGAGCAGTACTTC | CASGTTGSGYEQYF
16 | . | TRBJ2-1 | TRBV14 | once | TGTGCCAGCAGCCCTCAAAGTATCCGCGCTTACAATGAGCAGTTCTTC | CASSPQSIRAYNEQFF
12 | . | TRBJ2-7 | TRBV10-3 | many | TGTGCCATCAGTGAGGAGTCCTACGAGCAGTACTTC | CAISEESYEQYF
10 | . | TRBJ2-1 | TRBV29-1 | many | TGCAGCGTGCAGTCCAATGAGCAGTTCTTC | CSVQSNEQFF
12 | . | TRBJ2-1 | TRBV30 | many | TGTGCCTGGGACTATGCCTACAATGAGCAGTTCTTC | CAWDYAYNEQFF
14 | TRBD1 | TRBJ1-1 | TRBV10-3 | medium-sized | TGTGCCATCAGTGAGTCGACAGGGACCTATGAAGCTTTCTTT | CAISESTGTYEAFF
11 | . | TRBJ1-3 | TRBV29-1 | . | TGCAGCGTTGAAGGGACCAACACCATATATTTT | CSVEGTNTIYF
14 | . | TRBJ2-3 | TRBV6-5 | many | TGTGCCAGCAGTTACGGAGGGAGTGCAGATACGCAGTATTTT | CASSYGGSADTQYF
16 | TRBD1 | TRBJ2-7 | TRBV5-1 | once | TGCGCCAGCAGCCCTCATATGACAGGGAAGCCCTACGAGCAGTACTTC | CASSPHMTGKPYEQYF
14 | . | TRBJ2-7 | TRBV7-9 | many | TGTGCCAGCAGCTTTCGGGACATTTCCTACGAGCAGTACTTC | CASSFRDISYEQYF
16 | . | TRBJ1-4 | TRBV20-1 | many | TGCAGTGCTAGAGGCCCACAAGTTGCAACTAATGAAAAACTGTTTTTT | CSARGPQVATNEKLFF
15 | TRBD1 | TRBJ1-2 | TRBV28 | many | TGTGCCAGCAGTTTAGGGGGGACAGTGAAAGTCGGCTACACCTTC | CASSLGGTVKVGYTF
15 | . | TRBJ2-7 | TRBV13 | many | TGTGCCAGCAGCTTCCATGTAGGGGCGTCCTACGAGCAGTACTTC | CASSFHVGASYEQYF
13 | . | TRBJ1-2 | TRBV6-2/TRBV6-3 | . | TGTGCCAGCAGCTGGGGAGAGAGAAATGGCTACACCTTC | CASSWGERNGYTF
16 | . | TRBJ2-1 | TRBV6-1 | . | TGTGCCAGCAGGCCCCGTGGGCGGGACACCTACAATGAGCAGTTCTTC | CASRPRGRDTYNEQFF
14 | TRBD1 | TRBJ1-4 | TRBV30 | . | TGTGCCTGGAGTGGGCAGACAGGGGGGAAAAAACTGTTTTTT | CAWSGQTGGKKLFF
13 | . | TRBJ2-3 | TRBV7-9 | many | TGTGCCAGCAGCCCTAAACACACAGATACGCAGTATTTT | CASSPKHTDTQYF
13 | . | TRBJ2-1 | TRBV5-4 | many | TGTGCCAGCAGTCCGGGACTGGCCAATGAGCAGTTCTTC | CASSPGLANEQFF
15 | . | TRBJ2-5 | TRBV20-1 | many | TGCAGTGCTCAAAAGGGGGTCGGGGGCCAAGAGACCCAGTACTTC | CSAQKGVGGQETQYF
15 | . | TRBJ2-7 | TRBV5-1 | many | TGCGCCAGCAGCTTGGGGAACAGCGAAACCTACGAGCAGTACTTC | CASSLGNSETYEQYF
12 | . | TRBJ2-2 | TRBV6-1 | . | TGTGCCAGCAGCACAATCACGGGGGAGCTGTTTTTT | CASSTITGELFF
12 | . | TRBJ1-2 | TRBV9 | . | TGTGCCAGCAGCGATACGAACTATGGCTACACCTTC | CASSDTNYGYTF
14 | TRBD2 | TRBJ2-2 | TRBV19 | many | TGTGCCAGTAGTATACTAGCGGGAACCGGGGAGCTGTTTTTT | CASSILAGTGELFF
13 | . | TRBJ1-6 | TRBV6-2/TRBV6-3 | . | TGTGCCAGCAGCAGGGATTATAATTCACCCCTCCACTTT | CASSRDYNSPLHF
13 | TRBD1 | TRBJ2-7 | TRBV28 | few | TGTGCCAGCAAGGGGGCGATCTCCTACGAGCAGTACTTC | CASKGAISYEQYF